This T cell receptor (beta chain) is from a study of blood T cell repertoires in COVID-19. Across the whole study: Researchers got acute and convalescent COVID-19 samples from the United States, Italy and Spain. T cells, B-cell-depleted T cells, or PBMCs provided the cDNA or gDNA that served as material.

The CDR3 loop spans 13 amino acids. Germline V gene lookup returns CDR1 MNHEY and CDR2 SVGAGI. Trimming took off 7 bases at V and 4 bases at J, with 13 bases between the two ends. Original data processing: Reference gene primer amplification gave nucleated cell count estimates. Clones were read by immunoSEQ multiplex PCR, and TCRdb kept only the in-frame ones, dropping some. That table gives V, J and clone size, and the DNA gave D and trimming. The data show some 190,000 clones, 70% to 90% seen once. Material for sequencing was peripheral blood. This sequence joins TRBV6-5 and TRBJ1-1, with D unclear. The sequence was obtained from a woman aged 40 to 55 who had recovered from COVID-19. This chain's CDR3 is CASTAPAGTEAFF. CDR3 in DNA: TGTGCCAGCACCGCCCCGGCGGGCACTGAAGCTTTCTTT.